This T cell receptor (beta chain) comes out of a study of T cells after yellow fever vaccination. Across the whole study: Low-cell-number fractions were prepared with SMART-Seq v4 Ultra Low Input. Study-wide results and caveats: Most primary-vaccination clones reappeared after the booster (about 97% CD4, 85% to 90% CD8).

TCRdb itself ran the 5' RACE reads through MiXCR, one entry per CDR3 protein. This table holds 180,000 or so distinct CDR3 sequences, approximately 10% found once. To note about this clonotype: The antigen is unknown.

The clonotype was recovered from a man aged 18 to 29 who received the YFV17D yellow fever vaccine. The sample here was CD8+ T cells sorted from PBMCs, taken 15 days after the yellow fever booster vaccination.

The CDR3 loop reads CASSSGGSGFYEQYV. The CDR3 region has the DNA TGTGCCAGCAGCTCTGGAGGTAGCGGGTTCTACGAGCAGTACGTC. The chain couples TRBV11-2 to TRBJ2-7; the match to TRBD2 covers 7 bases. V was clipped by 4 bases and J by 3 bases; unmatched bases: 9. This CDR3 is 15 amino acids long. In germline, CDR1 is SGHAT, CDR2 FQNNGV.